The subject of this entry is one TCR beta chain. The antigen remains undetermined. This sample is drawn from a study of graft-versus-host responses after intestinal transplantation. The wider study: Recipients received multivisceral, liver-intestinal, or isolated intestinal transplants. Tacrolimus and steroids were given for 2 to 3 years to all recipients after anti-thymocyte globulin induction.

Germline CDR1 and CDR2: MNHNS and SASEGT. The CDR3 extends over 14 amino acids. The V and J ends lost 5 bases and 1 base, in that order; junction bases with no gene match: 3. Only in-frame clones appear in the TCRdb table, and some are missing; sequencing was by immunoSEQ multiplex PCR. Here the sample spans roughly 23,000 clones, around three quarters being singletons. Study-level results: Recipient marrow harbored GvH clones, some of which surfaced first in ileum or blood.

Intraepithelial and lamina propria lymphocytes were isolated from graft specimens. Sample: ileum tissue, taken 12 days after intestinal transplant. The J gene is TRBJ2-5, the V gene TRBV6-1, with 8 bases aligning to TRBD2. The receptor comes from a human patient who received an intestinal transplant, so some T cells may come from the graft donor. CDR3 coding DNA: TGTGCCAGCAGTTTACTAGCGGCCCAAGAGACCCAGTACTTC. Translated, it gives CASSLLAAQETQYF.